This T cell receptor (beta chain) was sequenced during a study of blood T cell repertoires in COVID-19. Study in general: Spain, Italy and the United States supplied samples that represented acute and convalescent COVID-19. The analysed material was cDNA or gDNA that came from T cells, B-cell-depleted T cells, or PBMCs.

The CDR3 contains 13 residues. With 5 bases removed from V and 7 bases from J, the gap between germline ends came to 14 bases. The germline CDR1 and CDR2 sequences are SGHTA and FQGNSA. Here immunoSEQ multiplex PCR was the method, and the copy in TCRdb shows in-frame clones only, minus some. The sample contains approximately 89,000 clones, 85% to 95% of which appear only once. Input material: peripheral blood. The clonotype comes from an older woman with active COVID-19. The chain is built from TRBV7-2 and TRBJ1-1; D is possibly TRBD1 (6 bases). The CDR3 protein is CASSHSQGFEAFF. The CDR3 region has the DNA TGTGCCAGCAGCCACTCCCAGGGGTTTGAAGCTTTCTTT.